This T cell receptor beta chain was sequenced in a study of T cell responses to AZD1222 COVID-19 vaccine. This clone was picked up a small number of times. What it binds is not known. The CDR3 loop spans 15 amino acids. With 0 bases clipped from V and 5 bases from J, the junction kept 4 bases outside the gene matches. Germline lookup yields CDR1 SGDLS and CDR2 YYNGEE. Assay: immunoSEQ multiplex PCR; the TCRdb copy retains only in-frame clones and omits some. Here the sample spans around 120,000 clones, approximately 85% being singletons. Findings and caveats of the study: Dominant CD4 TCR responses targeted spike regions 160-218 and 743-854. Donors were largely white British and mainly female; clonal diversity was possibly underestimated.

The sample in question was peripheral blood, obtained on day 0 of MenACWY control vaccination. The chain links TRBV9 to TRBJ2-7, with 11 positions matching TRBD2. The receptor comes from an adult in good health. The CDR3 loop is CASSVALAGAHEQYF. The CDR3 nucleotides read TGTGCCAGCAGCGTAGCACTAGCGGGAGCCCACGAGCAGTACTTC.